This entry lists 9 T cell receptor beta chains sequenced from one sample in a study of cytomegalovirus exposure and HLA in healthy donors. The PCR ran on 60 Vbeta and 13 Jbeta primers. The repertoire was sequenced with immunoSEQ multiplex PCR; TCRdb's copy has only in-frame clones and lacks some. The sample lists some 110,000 clones; over 60% were seen once. Input material: PBMCs. The receptor source for this set is a woman aged 18-35 years in good health and CMV-seropositive.

The chain combines TRBV28 with TRBJ2-7, with D uncertain. V was clipped by 5 bases and J by 3 bases, with 11 bases between them. CDR3 length: 13 residues. Germline-derived CDR1 and CDR2 are MDHEN and SYDVKM. CDR3 region: CASSPSMNYEQYF. The CDR3 DNA is TGTGCCAGCAGTCCGAGTATGAACTACGAGCAGTACTTC.

This clone was seen only a few times. V and J are TRBV19 and TRBJ1-1, with TRBD1 identical over 7 bases. The CDR3 has 14 amino acids. Trimming took 8 bases from V and 6 from J; bases not matched to a gene: 12. Germline lookup yields CDR1 LNHDA and CDR2 SQIVND (reference sequence). The CDR3 DNA sequence: TGTGCCAGTCGGCCTGACAGGGAAATCTCTGAAGCTTTCTTT. It codes for CASRPDREISEAFF.

This clone was detected only once. V gene TRBV21-1 combines with J gene TRBJ2-1; TRBD2 is the table's D call, not checked against the DNA. TRBV21-1 is classified as a pseudogene. The CDR3 runs to 13 residues. In DNA, the CDR3 is TGTGCCAGCCCCGGGACTAGGTACAATGAGCAGTTCTTC. It encodes CASPGTRYNEQFF.

V gene TRBV19 combines with J gene TRBJ1-5; D is unclear. Germline V gene sequence: CDR1 LNHDA, CDR2 SQIVND (reference sequence). The CDR3 runs to 15 residues. Deletions cut 6 bases from V and 0 bases from J, with 12 bases between. The DNA for the CDR3 is TGTGCCAGTAGCCAAGCCGGGTTTAGCAATCAGCCCCAGCATTTT. Its translation is CASSQAGFSNQPQHF.

V and J are TRBV7-9 and TRBJ2-7; 7 bases map to TRBD2. Germline loops: CDR1 SEHNR, CDR2 FQNEAQ (reference sequence). The V and J ends lost 5 bases and 2 bases, in that order; junction bases with no gene match: 9. The CDR3 spans 15 residues. The CDR3 coding sequence is TGTGCCAGCAGCACCATACTAGCGCCCGCCTACGAGCAGTACTTC. This encodes CASSTILAPAYEQYF.

The chain is built from TRBV6-1 and TRBJ2-7; 10 bases fit TRBD2. V dropped 4 bases and J dropped 5; count of bases not matched to a gene: 8. The CDR3 covers 15 residues. Looked up from germline, CDR1 is MNHNS and CDR2 is SASEGT. The DNA for the CDR3 is TGTGCCAGCAGTGGGCAAGCGGGAGGGGTGAACGAGCAGTACTTC. Residues: CASSGQAGGVNEQYF.

The CDR3: CASSSGISGEADTQYF. For the CDR3, the DNA is TGCGCCAGCAGCTCCGGGATCTCCGGGGAGGCAGATACGCAGTATTTT. The chain has TRBV5-1 and TRBJ2-3, with a weak D call TRBD2 (6 bases). The germline V gene has CDR1 SGHRS and CDR2 YFSETQ. There are 16 residues in the CDR3. Trimming stripped 3 bases from V and 4 bases from J, with 18 bases between.

The genes are TRBV6-1 and TRBJ1-4, with D possibly matching TRBD1 (5 bases). The CDR3 covers 15 residues. CDR1 and CDR2 from the germline V gene are MNHNS and SASEGT. V shed 2 bases and J shed 5 bases, with 12 bases lying between them. CDR3 bases: TGTGCCAGCAGTGAAAGGGGCAGAACGAATGAAAAACTGTTTTTT. Its protein is CASSERGRTNEKLFF.

The chain employs TRBV25-1 and TRBJ2-2; D remains ambiguous. The CDR3 covers 16 residues. The V end lost 5 bases, the J end lost 1 base, and 14 bases lay between the germline ends. In germline, CDR1 is MGHDK, CDR2 SYGVNS. The CDR3 DNA follows: TGTGCCAGCAGTTCCCGAGAACGCATGAACACCGGGGAGCTGTTTTTT. It specifies CASSSRERMNTGELFF.